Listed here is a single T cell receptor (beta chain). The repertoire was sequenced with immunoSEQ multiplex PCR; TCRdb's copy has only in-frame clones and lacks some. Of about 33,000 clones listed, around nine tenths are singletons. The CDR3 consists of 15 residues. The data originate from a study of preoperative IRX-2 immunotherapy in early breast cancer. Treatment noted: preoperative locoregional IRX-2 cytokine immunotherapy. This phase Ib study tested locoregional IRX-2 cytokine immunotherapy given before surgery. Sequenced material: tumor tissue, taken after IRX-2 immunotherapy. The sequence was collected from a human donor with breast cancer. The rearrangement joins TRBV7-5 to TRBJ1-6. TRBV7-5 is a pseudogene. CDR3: CASRKGQIYNSPLHF. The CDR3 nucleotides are TGTGCCAGCAGAAAGGGTCAGATTTATAATTCACCCCTCCACTTT.